This T cell receptor (beta chain) was sequenced for a study of naive and memory T cell subsets. The CDR3 loop spans 15 amino acids. V trimming: 4 bases; J trimming: 1 base; junction bases outside the gene matches: 3. CDR1 is SGHNT and CDR2 is YYREEE in the germline V gene (reference sequence). After CD4 positive bead selection, the CD4-negative fraction gave CD8 T cells. Two oligonucleotides, mixed equimolar, formed the beta constant-region primer covering TRBC1 and TRBC2. Nested alpha and beta constant-region primers with the SP2 primer drove four PCR rounds on ligated cDNA. Via MiXCR, TCRdb re-called the UMI-ligation and nested PCR reads, giving one row per CDR3 protein. This table holds just over 80,000 distinct CDR3 sequences, around 9% found once. This clonotype has a count of ten or more.

The source of this sequence is a human donor in good health. The sequenced sample consisted of naive CD8+ T cells from blood. V gene TRBV5-4 combines with J gene TRBJ2-3; 10 bases fit TRBD2. CDR3 coding DNA: TGTGCCAGCAGCACTGGACTAGCGGGCACAGATACGCAGTATTTT. Amino acid sequence: CASSTGLAGTDTQYF. The entire variable domain, with the rest obtained from reference TRBV5-4 and TRBJ2-3, is as follows: ETGVTQSPTHLIKTRGQQVTLRCSSQSGHNTVSWYQQALGQGPQFIFQYYREEENGRGNFPPRFSGLQFPNYSSELNVNALELDDSALYLCASSTGLAGTDTQYFGPGTRLTVL.